Each of the 14 T cell receptor beta chains below was sequenced from the same sample in a study of T cell responses to AZD1222 COVID-19 vaccine. TCRdb's copy holds only in-frame clones and misses some; the assay was immunoSEQ multiplex PCR. The profile shows 90,000 to 120,000 clones, approximately 89% of them singletons. The specimen was peripheral blood, collected on day 0 of AZD1222 vaccination. All receptors come from an adult in good health.

The chain combines TRBV11-3 with TRBJ2-5; 10 nucleotides line up with TRBD1. There are 15 residues in the CDR3. CDR1 and CDR2 from the germline V gene are SGHNT and YENEEA. J was trimmed by 3 bases and V by 5 bases; bases with no gene match: 6. The CDR3 is CASSSPGQGKETQYF. CDR3 DNA sequence: TGTGCCAGCAGCAGTCCGGGACAGGGGAAAGAGACCCAGTACTTC.

The chain employs TRBV19 and TRBJ2-7; D is undetermined. V was shortened by 2 bases and J by 2 bases, with 16 bases between the two germline ends. Germline CDR1 and CDR2: LNHDA and SQIVND (reference sequence). There are 16 residues in the CDR3. The CDR3, as DNA: TGTGCCAGTAGTATATCCTCAGGCCGGCGTACCTACGAGCAGTACTTC. Translating gives CASSISSGRRTYEQYF.

Points on this clone: A read error may produce the germline difference seen at one junction end. The chain couples TRBV27 to TRBJ1-1; TRBD1 might be the D (6 bases). CDR1 MNHEY and CDR2 SMNVEV come from the germline V gene (reference sequence). The CDR3 is 17 residues long. The CDR3 sequence: CASSLYGGRGMNTEAFF. DNA for the CDR3: TGTGCCAGCAGTTTATACGGGGGCAGAGGGATGAATACTGAAGCTTTCTTT.

The chain employs TRBV7-2 and TRBJ2-3; 7 bases agree with TRBD2. There are 16 residues in the CDR3. J was trimmed by 5 bases and V by 4 bases; bases with no gene match: 12. CDR1 and CDR2 (germline): SGHTA, FQGNSA. The CDR3 is CASSSLAAPPRDTQYF. CDR3 bases: TGTGCCAGCAGCTCTCTAGCGGCGCCGCCCCGAGATACGCAGTATTTT.

The genes are TRBV4-3 and TRBJ2-7; D gene unclear. Germline-derived CDR1 and CDR2 are LGHNA and YSLEER. The germline V and J ends were trimmed by 1 base and 3 bases, with 10 bases remaining between them. The CDR3 is made up of 14 amino acids. The CDR3: CASSQAHRHYEQYF. CDR3 coding DNA: TGCGCCAGCAGCCAAGCGCACCGACACTACGAGCAGTACTTC.

The chain has TRBV18 and TRBJ2-3, with D uncertain. V was shortened by 0 bases and J by 6 bases, with 10 bases between the two germline ends. The CDR3 totals 14 residues. Germline values: CDR1 KGHSH, CDR2 LQKENI. The CDR3 DNA sequence: TGTGCCAGCTCACCACCATTGGCTTGGGATACGCAGTATTTT. Translating it yields CASSPPLAWDTQYF.

This rearrangement joins TRBV7-2 to TRBJ2-1; 7 nucleotides match TRBD1. Trimming cost V 5 bases and J 7 bases; bases outside gene matches: 8. Germline CDR1 and CDR2: SGHTA and FQGNSA. The CDR3 has 14 amino acids. The DNA for the CDR3 is TGTGCCAGCAGCAGGGAGACAGGGAGAAATGAGCAGTTCTTC. As protein: CASSRETGRNEQFF.

This clone has just one count. As DNA, the CDR3 is TGTGCCAGTTCGAGAGCACGTCGGGGCGGGACCGGGGAGCTGTTTTTT. It codes for CASSRARRGGTGELFF. The rearrangement joins TRBV19 to TRBJ2-2; D is tentatively TRBD1 or TRBD2 (5 bases each). Trimming removed 8 bases at V and 5 bases at J, with 21 bases between. There are 16 residues in the CDR3. The germline CDR1 and CDR2 sequences are LNHDA and SQIVND (reference sequence).

This clone has a handful of counts. The gene calls are TRBV28 and TRBJ1-5; possibly TRBD1 for D (6 bases). Trimming left V 5 bases short and J 3 bases short, with 11 bases between. Germline lookup yields CDR1 MDHEN and CDR2 SYDVKM. CDR3 size: 14 residues. CDR3 nucleotides: TGTGCCAGCAGTCGGGGGGGCACCAATCAGCCCCAGCATTTT. Its translation: CASSRGGTNQPQHF.

This clone was detected only a few times. The V call is TRBV6-5, the J call TRBJ2-7, with 13 nucleotides matching TRBD2. J lost 0 bases, V lost 6 bases, and 2 bases had no gene match. The length of the CDR3 is 15 residues. Germline assignment: CDR1 MNHEY and CDR2 SVGAGI. CDR3 coding DNA: TGTGCCAGCAGGAGGACTAGCGGGAGCTCCTACGAGCAGTACTTC. This translates into CASRRTSGSSYEQYF.

This rearrangement joins TRBV7-2 to TRBJ2-1; D could derive from TRBD1 or TRBD2 (7 bases each). Trimming removed 0 bases from V and 2 bases from J, with 11 bases in between. Germline V gives CDR1 SGHTA, CDR2 FQGNSA. This CDR3 region has 16 residues. The CDR3 protein is CASSLAQGGAYNEQFF. The CDR3 DNA reads TGTGCCAGCAGCTTAGCCCAGGGGGGGGCCTACAATGAGCAGTTCTTC.

The chain has TRBV4-2 and TRBJ2-7; 10 bases map to TRBD1. Germline CDR1 reads LGHNA; CDR2 reads YNFKEQ. Trimming cost V 1 base and J 5 bases; bases outside gene matches: 5. The CDR3 is made up of 15 amino acids. CDR3 bases: TGTGCCAGCAGCCAAGGCTCGACAGGGGGCGACGAGCAGTACTTC. Translation: CASSQGSTGGDEQYF.

The CDR3, as DNA: TGTGCCAGCCCGGGAGATCCTTTCAGGGGGCCCTACGAGCAGTACTTC. Protein sequence: CASPGDPFRGPYEQYF. The rearrangement uses TRBV2 and TRBJ2-7; TRBD1 matches at 8 bases. Germline V gene sequence: CDR1 SNHLY, CDR2 FYNNEI. CDR3 length: 16 amino acids. V shed 8 bases and J 2 bases; nucleotides not matched to a gene: 14.

This chain joins TRBV27 and TRBJ1-1, with D hard to call. Trimming took off 2 bases at V and 7 bases at J, with 14 bases between the two ends. Per germline, CDR1 MNHEY and CDR2 SMNVEV (reference sequence). The CDR3 has 14 residues. The CDR3 protein is CASSLRAVSREAFF. CDR3 bases: TGTGCCAGCAGTTTAAGGGCCGTCAGCCGTGAAGCTTTCTTT.